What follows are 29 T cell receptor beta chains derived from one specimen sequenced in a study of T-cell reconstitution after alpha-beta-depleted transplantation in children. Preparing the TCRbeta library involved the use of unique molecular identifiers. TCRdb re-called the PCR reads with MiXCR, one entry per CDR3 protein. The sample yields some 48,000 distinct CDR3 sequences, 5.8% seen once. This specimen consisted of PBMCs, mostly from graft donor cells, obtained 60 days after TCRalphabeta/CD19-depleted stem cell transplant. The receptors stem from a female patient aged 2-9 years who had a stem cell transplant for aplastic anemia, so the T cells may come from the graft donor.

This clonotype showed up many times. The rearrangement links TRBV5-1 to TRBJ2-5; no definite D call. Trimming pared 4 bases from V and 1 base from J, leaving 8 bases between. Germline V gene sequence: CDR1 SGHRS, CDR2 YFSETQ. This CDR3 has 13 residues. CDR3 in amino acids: CASSPGPQETQYF. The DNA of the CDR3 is TGCGCCAGCAGCCCAGGACCCCAAGAGACCCAGTACTTC.

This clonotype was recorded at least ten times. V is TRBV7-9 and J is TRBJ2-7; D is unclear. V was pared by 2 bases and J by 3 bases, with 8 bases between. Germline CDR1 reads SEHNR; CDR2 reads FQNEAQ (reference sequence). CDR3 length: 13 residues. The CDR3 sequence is CASSLLSDYEQYF. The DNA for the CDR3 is TGTGCCAGCAGCTTATTGTCCGACTACGAGCAGTACTTC.

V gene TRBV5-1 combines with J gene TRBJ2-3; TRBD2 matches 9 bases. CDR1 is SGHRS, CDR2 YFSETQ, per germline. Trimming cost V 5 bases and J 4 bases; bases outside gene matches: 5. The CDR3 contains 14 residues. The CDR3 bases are TGCGCCAGCAGACTTAGCGGGAGCGCAGATACGCAGTATTTT. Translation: CASRLSGSADTQYF.

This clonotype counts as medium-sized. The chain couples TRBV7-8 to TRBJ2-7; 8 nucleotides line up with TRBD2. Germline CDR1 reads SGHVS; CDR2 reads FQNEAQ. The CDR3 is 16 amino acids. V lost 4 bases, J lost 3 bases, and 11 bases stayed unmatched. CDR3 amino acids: CASSSPGLATFYEQYF. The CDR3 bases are TGTGCCAGCAGCTCGCCAGGACTAGCTACGTTCTACGAGCAGTACTTC.

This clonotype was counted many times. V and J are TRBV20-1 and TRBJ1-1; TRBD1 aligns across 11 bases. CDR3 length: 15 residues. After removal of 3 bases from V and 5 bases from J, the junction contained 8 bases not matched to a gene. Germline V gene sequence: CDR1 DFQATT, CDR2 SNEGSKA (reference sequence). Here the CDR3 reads CSARGQGESRTEAFF. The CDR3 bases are TGCAGTGCTAGGGGACAGGGGGAATCGAGAACTGAAGCTTTCTTT.

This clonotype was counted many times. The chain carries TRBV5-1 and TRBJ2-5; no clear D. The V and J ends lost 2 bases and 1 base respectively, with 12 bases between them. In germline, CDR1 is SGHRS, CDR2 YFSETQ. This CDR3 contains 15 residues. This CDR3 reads CASSFFAQAQETQYF. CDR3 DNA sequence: TGCGCCAGCAGCTTCTTTGCTCAGGCCCAAGAGACCCAGTACTTC.

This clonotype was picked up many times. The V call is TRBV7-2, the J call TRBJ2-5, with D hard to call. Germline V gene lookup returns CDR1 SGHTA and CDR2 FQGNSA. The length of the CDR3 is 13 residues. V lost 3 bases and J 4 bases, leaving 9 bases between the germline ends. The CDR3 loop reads CASSFSSLETQYF. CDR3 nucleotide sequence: TGTGCCAGCAGCTTTAGCAGCTTAGAGACCCAGTACTTC.

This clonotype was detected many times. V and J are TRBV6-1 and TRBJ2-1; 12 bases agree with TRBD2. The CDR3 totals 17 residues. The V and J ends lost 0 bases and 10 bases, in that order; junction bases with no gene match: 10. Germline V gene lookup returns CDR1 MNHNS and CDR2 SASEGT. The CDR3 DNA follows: TGTGCCAGCAGTGAAGCCTACTATAGACTAGCGGGAGTCGAGCAGTTCTTC. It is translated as CASSEAYYRLAGVEQFF.

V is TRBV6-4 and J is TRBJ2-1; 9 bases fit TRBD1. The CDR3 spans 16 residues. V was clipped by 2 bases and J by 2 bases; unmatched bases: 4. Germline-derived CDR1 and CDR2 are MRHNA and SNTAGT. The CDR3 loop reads CASSDVQGAAYNEQFF. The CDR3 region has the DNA TGTGCCAGCAGTGACGTACAGGGGGCCGCCTACAATGAGCAGTTCTTC.

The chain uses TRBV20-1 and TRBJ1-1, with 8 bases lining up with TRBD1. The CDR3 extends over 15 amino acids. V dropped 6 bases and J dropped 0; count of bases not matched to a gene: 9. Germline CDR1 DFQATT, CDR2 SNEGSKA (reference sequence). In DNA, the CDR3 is TGCAGTGCCGTGACAGGGGAGGCAATGAACACTGAAGCTTTCTTT. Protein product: CSAVTGEAMNTEAFF.

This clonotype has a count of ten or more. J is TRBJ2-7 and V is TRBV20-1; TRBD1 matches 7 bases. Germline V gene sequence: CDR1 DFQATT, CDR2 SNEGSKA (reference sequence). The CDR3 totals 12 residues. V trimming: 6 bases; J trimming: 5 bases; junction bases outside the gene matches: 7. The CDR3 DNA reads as TGCAGTGCGGTACAGGGGCCAGACGAGCAGTACTTC. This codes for CSAVQGPDEQYF.

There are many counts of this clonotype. The CDR3, as DNA: TGTGCCAGCAGTTTATCTGGGGGAGGAGAGACCCAGTACTTC. It encodes CASSLSGGGETQYF. The J gene is TRBJ2-5, the V gene TRBV12-3 or TRBV12-4; maybe TRBD2 (6 bases). Trimming left V 2 bases short and J 4 bases short, with 11 bases between. The CDR3 has 14 residues.

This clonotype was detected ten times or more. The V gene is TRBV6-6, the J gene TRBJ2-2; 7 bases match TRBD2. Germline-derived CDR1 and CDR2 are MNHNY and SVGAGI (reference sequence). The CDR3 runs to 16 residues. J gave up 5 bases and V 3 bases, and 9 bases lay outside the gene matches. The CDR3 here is CASSYLGGRGTGELFF. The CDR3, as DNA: TGTGCCAGCAGTTATTTAGGCGGGAGAGGAACCGGGGAGCTGTTTTTT.

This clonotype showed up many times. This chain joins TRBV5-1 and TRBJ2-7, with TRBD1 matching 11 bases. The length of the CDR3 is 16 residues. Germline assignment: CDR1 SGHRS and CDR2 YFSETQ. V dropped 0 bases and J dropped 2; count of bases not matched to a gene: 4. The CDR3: CASSLGGTGGTYEQYF. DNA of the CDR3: TGCGCCAGCAGCTTGGGCGGGACAGGGGGTACCTACGAGCAGTACTTC. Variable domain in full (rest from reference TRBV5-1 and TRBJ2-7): KAGVTQTPRYLIKTRGQQVTLSCSPISGHRSVSWYQQTPGQGLQFLFEYFSETQRNKGNFPGRFSGRQFSNSRSEMNVSTLELGDSALYLCASSLGGTGGTYEQYFGPGTRLTVT.

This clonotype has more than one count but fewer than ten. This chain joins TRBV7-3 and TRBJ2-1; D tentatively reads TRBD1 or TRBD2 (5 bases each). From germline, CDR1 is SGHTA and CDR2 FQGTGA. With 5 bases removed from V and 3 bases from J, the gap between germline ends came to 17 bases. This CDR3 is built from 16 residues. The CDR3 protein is CASSPAGTAIYNEQFF. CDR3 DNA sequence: TGTGCCAGCAGCCCAGCTGGGACGGCCATCTACAATGAGCAGTTCTTC.

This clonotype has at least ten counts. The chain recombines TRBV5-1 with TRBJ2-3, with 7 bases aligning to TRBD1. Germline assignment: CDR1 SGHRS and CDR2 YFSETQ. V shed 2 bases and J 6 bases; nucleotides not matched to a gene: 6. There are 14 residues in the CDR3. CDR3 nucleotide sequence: TGCGCCAGCAGCTTAGGGACAGATGGGGATACGCAGTATTTT. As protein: CASSLGTDGDTQYF.

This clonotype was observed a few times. In DNA, the CDR3 is TGTGCCAGCAGCCAAGATGGGGGGAGGGAGACCCAGTACTTC. Translating it yields CASSQDGGRETQYF. The rearrangement uses TRBV3-1 and TRBJ2-5, with D perhaps matching TRBD2 (6 bases). The ends were cut back, 0 bases at V and 5 bases at J, with 10 bases in the middle. Germline CDR1 LGHDT, CDR2 YNNKEL (reference sequence). The CDR3 totals 14 residues.

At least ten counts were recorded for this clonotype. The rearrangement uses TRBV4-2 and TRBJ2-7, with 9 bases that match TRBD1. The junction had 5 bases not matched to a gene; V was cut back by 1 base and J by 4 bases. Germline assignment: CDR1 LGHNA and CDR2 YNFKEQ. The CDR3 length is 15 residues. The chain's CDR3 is CASSQAGTGSYEQYF. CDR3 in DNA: TGTGCCAGCAGCCAAGCCGGGACAGGGAGTTACGAGCAGTACTTC.

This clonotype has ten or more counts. The CDR3 coding sequence is TGTGCCAGTAGTATGCCCCCGCGGGAGCAGTTCTTC. Translating gives CASSMPPREQFF. The V gene is TRBV19, the J gene TRBJ2-1; D unresolved. The CDR3 is made up of 12 amino acids. Germline lookup yields CDR1 LNHDA and CDR2 SQIVND (reference sequence). Deletions cut 3 bases from V and 10 bases from J, with 10 bases between.

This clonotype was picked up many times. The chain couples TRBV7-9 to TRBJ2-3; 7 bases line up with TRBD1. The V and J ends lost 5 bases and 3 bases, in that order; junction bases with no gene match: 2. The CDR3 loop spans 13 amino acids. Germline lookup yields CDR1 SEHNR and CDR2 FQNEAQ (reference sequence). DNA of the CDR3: TGTGCCAGCAGCCGACAGGGAACAGATACGCAGTATTTT. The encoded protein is CASSRQGTDTQYF.

The DNA for the CDR3 is TGTGCCAGCAGCCAAATGGGGAACACTGAAGCTTTCTTT. Translation gives CASSQMGNTEAFF. The rearrangement uses TRBV14 and TRBJ1-1; D not certain. Trimming took off 2 bases at V and 1 base at J, with 5 bases between the two ends. Germline CDR1 and CDR2: SGHDN and FVKESK. The CDR3 totals 13 residues. Using reference TRBV14 and TRBJ1-1 for the parts outside the CDR3, the full variable domain is EAGVTQFPSHSVIEKGQTVTLRCDPISGHDNLYWYRRVMGKEIKFLLHFVKESKQDESGMPNNRFLAERTGGTYSTLKVQPAELEDSGVYFCASSQMGNTEAFFGQGTRLTVV.

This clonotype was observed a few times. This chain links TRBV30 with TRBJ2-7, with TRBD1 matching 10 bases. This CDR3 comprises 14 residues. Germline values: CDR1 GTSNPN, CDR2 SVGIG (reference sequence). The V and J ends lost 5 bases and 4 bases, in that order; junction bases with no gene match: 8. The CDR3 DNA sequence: TGTGCCTGGGGTAGGGGGGGACAGGGGTACGAGCAGTACTTC. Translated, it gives CAWGRGGQGYEQYF.

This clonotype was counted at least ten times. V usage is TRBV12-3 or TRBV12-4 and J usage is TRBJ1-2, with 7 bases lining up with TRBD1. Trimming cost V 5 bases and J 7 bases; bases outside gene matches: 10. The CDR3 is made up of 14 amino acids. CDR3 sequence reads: CASSPTDRMGGYTF. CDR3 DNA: TGTGCCAGCAGTCCTACGGACAGGATGGGTGGCTACACCTTC.

The CDR3 here is CASSLTHSNYGYTF. CDR3 nucleotide sequence: TGTGCCAGCAGCCTAACGCACAGTAACTATGGCTACACCTTC. The V call is TRBV3-1, the J call TRBJ1-2; D uncertain. This CDR3 is 14 amino acids long. V was trimmed by 4 bases and J by 1 base, leaving 10 bases between them. CDR1 and CDR2 from the germline V gene are LGHDT and YNNKEL (reference sequence). The full variable domain, its missing parts supplied by reference TRBV3-1 and TRBJ1-2, is DTAVSQTPKYLVTQMGNDKSIKCEQNLGHDTMYWYKQDSKKFLKIMFSYNNKELIINETVPNRFSPKSPDKAHLNLHINSLELGDSAVYFCASSLTHSNYGYTFGSGTRLTVV.

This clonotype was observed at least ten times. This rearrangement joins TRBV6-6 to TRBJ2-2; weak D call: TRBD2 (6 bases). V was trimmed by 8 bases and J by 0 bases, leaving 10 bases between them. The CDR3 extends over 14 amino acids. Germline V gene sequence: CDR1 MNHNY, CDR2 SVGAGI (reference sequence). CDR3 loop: CASGGTSNTGELFF. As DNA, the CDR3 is TGTGCCAGCGGCGGGACTTCGAACACCGGGGAGCTGTTTTTT.

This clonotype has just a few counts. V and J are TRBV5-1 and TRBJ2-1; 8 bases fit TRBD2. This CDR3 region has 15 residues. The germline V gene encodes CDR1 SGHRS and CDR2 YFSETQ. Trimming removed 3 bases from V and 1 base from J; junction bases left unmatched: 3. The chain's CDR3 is CASSSSGSSYNEQFF. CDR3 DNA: TGCGCCAGCAGCTCAAGCGGGAGTTCCTACAATGAGCAGTTCTTC.

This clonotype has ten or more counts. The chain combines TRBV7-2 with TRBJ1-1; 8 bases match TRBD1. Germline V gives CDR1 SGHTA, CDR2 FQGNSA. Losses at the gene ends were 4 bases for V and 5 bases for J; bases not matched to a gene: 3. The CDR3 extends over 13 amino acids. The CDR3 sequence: CASSYDRGTEAFF. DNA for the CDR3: TGTGCCAGCAGCTACGACAGGGGAACTGAAGCTTTCTTT. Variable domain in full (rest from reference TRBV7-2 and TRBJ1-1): GAGVSQSPSNKVTEKGKDVELRCDPISGHTALYWYRQSLGQGLEFLIYFQGNSAPDKSGLPSDRFSAERTGGSVSTLTIQRTQQEDSAVYLCASSYDRGTEAFFGQGTRLTVV.

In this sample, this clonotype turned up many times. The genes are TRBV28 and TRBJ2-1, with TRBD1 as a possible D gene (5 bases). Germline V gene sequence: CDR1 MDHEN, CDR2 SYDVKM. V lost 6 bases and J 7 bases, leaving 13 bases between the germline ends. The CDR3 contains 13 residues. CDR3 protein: CASSRAPSNEQFF. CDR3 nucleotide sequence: TGTGCCAGCAGCAGGGCCCCCTCGAATGAGCAGTTCTTC.

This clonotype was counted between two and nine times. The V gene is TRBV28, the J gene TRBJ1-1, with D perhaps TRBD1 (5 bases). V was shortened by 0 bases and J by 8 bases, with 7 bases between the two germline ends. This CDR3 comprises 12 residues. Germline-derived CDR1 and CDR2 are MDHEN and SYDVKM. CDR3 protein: CASSLWGEEAFF. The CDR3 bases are TGTGCCAGCAGTTTATGGGGGGAAGAAGCTTTCTTT.